This paragraph reports one T cell receptor beta chain. PCR amplification relied on 60 Vbeta primers (plus 13 Jbeta primers). Sequenced by immunoSEQ multiplex PCR; TCRdb stores in-frame clones only, minus some. The sample lists 200,000 to 250,000 clones, more than 70% occurring once. The data are from a study of cytomegalovirus exposure and HLA in healthy donors. The overall study: Early on, a data release was issued that held tens of millions of unique TCRs from HLA-typed donors.

The germline V and J ends were trimmed by 6 bases and 1 base, with 8 bases remaining between them. Germline assignment: CDR1 SGHTS and CDR2 YDEGEE. The CDR3 consists of 12 residues. The receptor was derived from a boy younger than 18 in good health and CMV-seronegative. Input material: PBMCs. This chain links TRBV5-8 with TRBJ2-7, with no clear D. The CDR3 protein is CASNRVSYEQYF. The CDR3 DNA is TGTGCCAGCAATCGGGTGTCCTACGAGCAGTACTTC.